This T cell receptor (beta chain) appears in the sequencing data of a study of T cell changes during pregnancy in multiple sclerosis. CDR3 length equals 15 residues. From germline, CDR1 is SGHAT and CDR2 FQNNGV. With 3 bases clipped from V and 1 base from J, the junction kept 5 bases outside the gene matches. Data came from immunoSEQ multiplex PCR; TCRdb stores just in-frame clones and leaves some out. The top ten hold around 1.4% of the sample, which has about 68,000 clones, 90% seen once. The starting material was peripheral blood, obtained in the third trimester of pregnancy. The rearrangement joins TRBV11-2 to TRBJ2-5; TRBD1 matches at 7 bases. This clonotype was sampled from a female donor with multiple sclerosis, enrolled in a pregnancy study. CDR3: CASSFIDRAQETQYF. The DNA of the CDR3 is TGTGCCAGCAGCTTCATAGACAGGGCCCAAGAGACCCAGTACTTC.